These 27 T cell receptor beta chains were all obtained from the same sample, sequenced in a study of T cell changes during pregnancy in multiple sclerosis. Generated by immunoSEQ multiplex PCR, the TCRdb table keeps only in-frame clones and is missing some. This sample has 30,000 or so clones; 90% to 95% occur once, and the top ten carry approximately 0.43%. The material sequenced was CD4+ T cells from peripheral blood mononuclear cells, taken after pregnancy. Every receptor here comes from a female donor with multiple sclerosis, enrolled in a pregnancy study.

On this clone itself: At the DNA level, this CDR3 is encoded by other sequences in the same sample as well. The chain carries TRBV11-3 and TRBJ2-1; 7 bases line up with TRBD2. The ends lost 3 bases at V and 0 bases at J; junction bases unmatched: 2. The germline CDR1 and CDR2 sequences are SGHNT and YENEEA. The CDR3 totals 15 residues. DNA of the CDR3: TGTGCCAGCAGCTTCGGCGGGAGCTCCTACAATGAGCAGTTCTTC. Translated, it gives CASSFGGSSYNEQFF.

V usage is TRBV9 and J usage is TRBJ2-3; 8 nucleotides align to TRBD2. Germline assignment: CDR1 SGDLS and CDR2 YYNGEE. The CDR3 covers 16 residues. V trimming: 1 base; J trimming: 2 bases; junction bases outside the gene matches: 6. CDR3 residues: CASSVSTGRATDTQYF. DNA for the CDR3: TGTGCCAGCAGCGTAAGCACCGGGAGGGCCACAGATACGCAGTATTTT.

The gene calls are TRBV6-1 and TRBJ2-6; 7 bases are a match to TRBD1. V was clipped by 0 bases and J by 2 bases; unmatched bases: 1. The CDR3 runs 16 residues. The germline V gene has CDR1 MNHNS and CDR2 SASEGT. CDR3 sequence reads: CASSEAGTAGANVLTF. As DNA, the CDR3 is TGTGCCAGCAGTGAAGCTGGGACAGCTGGGGCCAACGTCCTGACTTTC.

The chain carries TRBV7-9 and TRBJ1-4; D gene unclear. The CDR3 loop spans 15 amino acids. Trimming removed 2 bases at V and 11 bases at J, with 18 bases between. Per the germline V gene, CDR1 is SEHNR and CDR2 is FQNEAQ (reference sequence). The chain's CDR3 is CASSLSAGNGKKLFF. Here the CDR3 DNA reads TGTGCCAGCAGCTTATCGGCGGGAAATGGAAAGAAACTGTTTTTT.

The gene calls are TRBV6-5 and TRBJ1-2; TRBD1 is a possible D gene (5 bases). Trimming shortened V by 4 bases and J by 3 bases, and 18 bases separated the two germline ends. The CDR3 runs to 16 residues. CDR1 is MNHEY, CDR2 SVGAGI, per germline. CDR3 amino acids: CASSLLIGASHYGYTF. The CDR3 DNA follows: TGTGCCAGCAGTTTATTAATAGGGGCCTCCCACTATGGCTACACCTTC.

The chain joins TRBV7-2 to TRBJ1-5, with 8 nucleotides matching TRBD1. Germline CDR1 SGHTA, CDR2 FQGNSA. V lost 8 bases and J lost 4; bases outside the gene matches: 7. There are 14 residues in the CDR3. The CDR3 sequence: CASGIQGGNQPQHF. The CDR3 DNA follows: TGTGCCAGCGGCATACAGGGGGGAAATCAGCCCCAGCATTTT.

The V and J genes are TRBV6-6 and TRBJ1-1; 8 bases match TRBD1. Trimming took 6 bases from V and 2 from J; bases not matched to a gene: 5. Germline V CDR1 and CDR2: MNHNY, SVGAGI (reference sequence). CDR3 size: 14 residues. For the CDR3, the DNA is TGTGCCAGCAGCAACAGGGGGATAAACACTGAAGCTTTCTTT. It is translated as CASSNRGINTEAFF.

The J gene is TRBJ2-7, the V gene TRBV6-5; 9 bases map to TRBD1. This CDR3 is built from 14 residues. The V gene's germline CDR1 is MNHEY and CDR2 SVGAGI. J gave up 4 bases and V 6 bases, and 7 bases lay outside the gene matches. CDR3 amino acids: CASRTGGAVYEQYF. DNA of the CDR3: TGTGCCAGCAGAACAGGGGGCGCGGTGTACGAGCAGTACTTC.

The rearrangement joins TRBV7-9 to TRBJ1-2, with D perhaps matching TRBD1 (5 bases). This CDR3 region has 17 residues. Germline loops: CDR1 SEHNR, CDR2 FQNEAQ (reference sequence). Trimming stripped 0 bases from V and 4 bases from J, with 18 bases between. The CDR3 nucleotides read TGTGCCAGCAGCTTAGCGGTAGGGCAGGGATCGAGCTATGGCTACACCTTC. Translation: CASSLAVGQGSSYGYTF.

V is TRBV19 and J is TRBJ2-7; TRBD1 is a possible D gene (6 bases). The CDR3 is 13 residues long. Germline V gene data show CDR1 as LNHDA and CDR2 as SQIVND (reference sequence). V lost 6 bases to trimming and J lost 2 bases, with 11 bases between them. The CDR3 reads CASSRDIAYEQYF. CDR3 nucleotides: TGTGCCAGTAGCCGGGACATAGCCTACGAGCAGTACTTC.

The chain couples TRBV5-6 to TRBJ2-3; TRBD2 is a possible D gene (5 bases). The V end lost 1 base, the J end lost 0 bases, and 6 bases lay between the germline ends. CDR3 size: 14 residues. Looked up from germline, CDR1 is SGHDT and CDR2 is YYEEEE. In nucleotides, the CDR3 is TGTGCCAGCAGCTTGCGGACTAGCACAGATACGCAGTATTTT. Its protein product is CASSLRTSTDTQYF.

J is TRBJ1-5 and V is TRBV6-1, with unresolved D. CDR1 and CDR2 from the germline V gene are MNHNS and SASEGT. V dropped 2 bases and J dropped 0 bases, with 5 bases sitting between them. The CDR3 runs 14 residues. This CDR3 reads CASSEQSSNQPQHF. The CDR3 nucleotides read TGTGCCAGCAGTGAACAGTCTAGCAATCAGCCCCAGCATTTT.

The rearrangement uses TRBV9 and TRBJ2-5, with 10 bases that match TRBD2. V shed 0 bases and J 7 bases; nucleotides not matched to a gene: 12. Germline CDR1 and CDR2: SGDLS and YYNGEE. This CDR3 is built from 17 residues. The CDR3 DNA follows: TGTGCCAGCAGCGTAGCTACTGGGGCTAGCGGGGGCGGGACCCAGTACTTC. Encoded protein: CASSVATGASGGGTQYF.

V and J are TRBV13 and TRBJ1-2, with TRBD1 matching over 7 bases. V was clipped by 1 base and J by 8 bases; unmatched bases: 1. Looked up from germline, CDR1 is PRHDT and CDR2 is FYEKMQ (reference sequence). The CDR3 sequence is 12 residues long. The CDR3 DNA reads TGTGCCAGCAGCTTAGAGGGGGCGGGCTACACCTTC. Protein sequence: CASSLEGAGYTF.

V gene TRBV6-1 combines with J gene TRBJ1-2, with 7 positions matching TRBD1. This CDR3 contains 13 residues. The germline V gene has CDR1 MNHNS and CDR2 SASEGT. The V gene end was trimmed by 6 bases and the J gene end by 7 bases; junction bases not matched to a gene: 8. As DNA, the CDR3 is TGTGCCAGCAGAAGGGGGCGCGAATTTGGCTACACCTTC. It yields the protein CASRRGREFGYTF.

The chain is built from TRBV12-5 and TRBJ2-7; the D gene is possibly TRBD1 (5 bases). Germline V CDR1 and CDR2: LGHNT, FRNRAP. The CDR3 covers 15 residues. V gave up 5 bases and J gave up 5 bases, with 19 bases separating them. In nucleotides, the CDR3 is TGTGCTAGTGGTGAGCAGGGAATTCTGGCCCACGAGCAGTACTTC. Its translation: CASGEQGILAHEQYF.

The chain uses TRBV18 and TRBJ1-2, with D possibly TRBD1 on 5 matching bases. This CDR3 is built from 17 residues. The V end was cut by 3 bases, the J end by 8 bases, with 25 bases between. CDR1 is KGHSH and CDR2 is LQKENI in the germline V gene. The CDR3 DNA sequence: TGTGCCAGCTCACCGTCCAGGGAAAACGGCCCGACCCTAGGCTACACCTTC. Translated, it gives CASSPSRENGPTLGYTF.

The V gene is TRBV7-9, the J gene TRBJ1-1; possible D gene TRBD1, 6 bases. CDR3 size: 18 residues. V was cut by 4 bases and J by 6 bases, with 27 bases left in between. Germline CDR1 and CDR2: SEHNR and FQNEAQ (reference sequence). CDR3 sequence reads: CASSSPFTGGGISPEAFF. CDR3 DNA sequence: TGTGCCAGCAGCTCCCCTTTTACCGGGGGGGGCATATCCCCTGAAGCTTTCTTT.

The V gene is TRBV4-3, the J gene TRBJ2-1; 9 positions agree with TRBD1. The CDR3 covers 17 residues. V lost 2 bases, J lost 4 bases, and 9 bases stayed unmatched. Germline V CDR1 and CDR2: LGHNA, YSLEER. CDR3 bases: TGCGCCAGCAGCCAATCCCTAGGGGGGACAGGGTACAATGAGCAGTTCTTC. It yields the protein CASSQSLGGTGYNEQFF.

V is TRBV7-8 and J is TRBJ1-5, with 7 nucleotides matching TRBD1. The germline V gene encodes CDR1 SGHVS and CDR2 FQNEAQ. J gave up 5 bases and V 5 bases, and 6 bases lay outside the gene matches. This CDR3 region has 14 residues. CDR3 sequence reads: CASSADRADQPQHF. The CDR3 DNA sequence: TGTGCCAGCAGCGCCGACAGGGCGGATCAGCCCCAGCATTTT.

The rearrangement uses TRBV6-5 and TRBJ1-5; D is uncertain. The V and J ends lost 0 bases and 4 bases respectively, with 10 bases between them. This CDR3 comprises 15 residues. In germline, CDR1 is MNHEY, CDR2 SVGAGI. The CDR3 reads CASSYSSGLNQPQHF. The CDR3 DNA sequence: TGTGCCAGCAGTTACTCGTCAGGTCTGAATCAGCCCCAGCATTTT.

The CDR3: CSVIGGTGGAGVTEAFF. The CDR3 nucleotides are TGCAGCGTTATAGGTGGGACAGGGGGCGCCGGTGTCACTGAAGCTTTCTTT. The chain couples TRBV29-1 to TRBJ1-1, with 12 bases fitting TRBD1. Germline V gives CDR1 SQVTM, CDR2 ANQGSEA. The CDR3 is made up of 17 amino acids. V lost 5 bases to trimming and J lost 4 bases; unmatched junction nucleotides: 14.

The CDR3 region has the DNA TGTGCCAGCAGTTTATCGAGAGTAAAACTAGCGGGGGGGCGTACCGGGGAGCTGTTTTTT. Protein sequence: CASSLSRVKLAGGRTGELFF. V and J are TRBV27 and TRBJ2-2; TRBD2 agrees at 13 bases. Germline CDR1 reads MNHEY; CDR2 reads SMNVEV (reference sequence). This CDR3 is built from 20 residues. Unmatched junction bases numbered 12, after V lost 0 bases and J lost 5 bases.

The V and J genes are TRBV6-1 and TRBJ2-3, with 11 bases lining up with TRBD1. Germline loops: CDR1 MNHNS, CDR2 SASEGT. Losses at the gene ends were 4 bases for V and 1 base for J; bases not matched to a gene: 13. CDR3 length equals 19 residues. The CDR3: CASSVGGAGTGGRTDTQYF. The DNA for the CDR3 is TGTGCCAGCAGTGTCGGTGGGGCCGGGACAGGGGGACGCACAGATACGCAGTATTTT.

The chain couples TRBV27 to TRBJ1-5; unclear D gene. The germline gives CDR1 MNHEY, CDR2 SMNVEV (reference sequence). Trimming removed 5 bases from V and 0 bases from J, with 5 bases in between. CDR3 length: 13 residues. The CDR3 DNA follows: TGTGCCAGCAGTAGCAATAGCAATCAGCCCCAGCATTTT. Protein product: CASSSNSNQPQHF.

The CDR3 here is CASSLDPQTSGRAYTGELFF. In nucleotides, the CDR3 is TGTGCCAGCAGCTTAGACCCACAGACTAGCGGGAGGGCCTACACCGGGGAGCTGTTTTTT. The V and J genes are TRBV11-2 and TRBJ2-2; TRBD2 aligns across 14 bases. The CDR3 spans 20 residues. Trimming at V came to 0 bases and at J to 3 bases, leaving 9 bases not matched to a gene. Per germline, CDR1 SGHAT and CDR2 FQNNGV.

V and J are TRBV7-2 and TRBJ2-7; 16 nucleotides line up with TRBD2. The junction had 5 bases not matched to a gene; V was cut back by 6 bases and J by 0 bases. Germline V gene sequence: CDR1 SGHTA, CDR2 FQGNSA. The CDR3 consists of 17 residues. The CDR3 protein is CASRAGLAGGSSYEQYF. Here the CDR3 DNA reads TGTGCCAGCAGGGCGGGACTAGCGGGGGGGAGCTCCTACGAGCAGTACTTC. Together with reference TRBV7-2 and TRBJ2-7, the CDR3 gives the full variable domain: GAGVSQSPSNKVTEKGKDVELRCDPISGHTALYWYRQSLGQGLEFLIYFQGNSAPDKSGLPSDRFSAERTGGSVSTLTIQRTQQEDSAVYLCASRAGLAGGSSYEQYFGPGTRLTVT.